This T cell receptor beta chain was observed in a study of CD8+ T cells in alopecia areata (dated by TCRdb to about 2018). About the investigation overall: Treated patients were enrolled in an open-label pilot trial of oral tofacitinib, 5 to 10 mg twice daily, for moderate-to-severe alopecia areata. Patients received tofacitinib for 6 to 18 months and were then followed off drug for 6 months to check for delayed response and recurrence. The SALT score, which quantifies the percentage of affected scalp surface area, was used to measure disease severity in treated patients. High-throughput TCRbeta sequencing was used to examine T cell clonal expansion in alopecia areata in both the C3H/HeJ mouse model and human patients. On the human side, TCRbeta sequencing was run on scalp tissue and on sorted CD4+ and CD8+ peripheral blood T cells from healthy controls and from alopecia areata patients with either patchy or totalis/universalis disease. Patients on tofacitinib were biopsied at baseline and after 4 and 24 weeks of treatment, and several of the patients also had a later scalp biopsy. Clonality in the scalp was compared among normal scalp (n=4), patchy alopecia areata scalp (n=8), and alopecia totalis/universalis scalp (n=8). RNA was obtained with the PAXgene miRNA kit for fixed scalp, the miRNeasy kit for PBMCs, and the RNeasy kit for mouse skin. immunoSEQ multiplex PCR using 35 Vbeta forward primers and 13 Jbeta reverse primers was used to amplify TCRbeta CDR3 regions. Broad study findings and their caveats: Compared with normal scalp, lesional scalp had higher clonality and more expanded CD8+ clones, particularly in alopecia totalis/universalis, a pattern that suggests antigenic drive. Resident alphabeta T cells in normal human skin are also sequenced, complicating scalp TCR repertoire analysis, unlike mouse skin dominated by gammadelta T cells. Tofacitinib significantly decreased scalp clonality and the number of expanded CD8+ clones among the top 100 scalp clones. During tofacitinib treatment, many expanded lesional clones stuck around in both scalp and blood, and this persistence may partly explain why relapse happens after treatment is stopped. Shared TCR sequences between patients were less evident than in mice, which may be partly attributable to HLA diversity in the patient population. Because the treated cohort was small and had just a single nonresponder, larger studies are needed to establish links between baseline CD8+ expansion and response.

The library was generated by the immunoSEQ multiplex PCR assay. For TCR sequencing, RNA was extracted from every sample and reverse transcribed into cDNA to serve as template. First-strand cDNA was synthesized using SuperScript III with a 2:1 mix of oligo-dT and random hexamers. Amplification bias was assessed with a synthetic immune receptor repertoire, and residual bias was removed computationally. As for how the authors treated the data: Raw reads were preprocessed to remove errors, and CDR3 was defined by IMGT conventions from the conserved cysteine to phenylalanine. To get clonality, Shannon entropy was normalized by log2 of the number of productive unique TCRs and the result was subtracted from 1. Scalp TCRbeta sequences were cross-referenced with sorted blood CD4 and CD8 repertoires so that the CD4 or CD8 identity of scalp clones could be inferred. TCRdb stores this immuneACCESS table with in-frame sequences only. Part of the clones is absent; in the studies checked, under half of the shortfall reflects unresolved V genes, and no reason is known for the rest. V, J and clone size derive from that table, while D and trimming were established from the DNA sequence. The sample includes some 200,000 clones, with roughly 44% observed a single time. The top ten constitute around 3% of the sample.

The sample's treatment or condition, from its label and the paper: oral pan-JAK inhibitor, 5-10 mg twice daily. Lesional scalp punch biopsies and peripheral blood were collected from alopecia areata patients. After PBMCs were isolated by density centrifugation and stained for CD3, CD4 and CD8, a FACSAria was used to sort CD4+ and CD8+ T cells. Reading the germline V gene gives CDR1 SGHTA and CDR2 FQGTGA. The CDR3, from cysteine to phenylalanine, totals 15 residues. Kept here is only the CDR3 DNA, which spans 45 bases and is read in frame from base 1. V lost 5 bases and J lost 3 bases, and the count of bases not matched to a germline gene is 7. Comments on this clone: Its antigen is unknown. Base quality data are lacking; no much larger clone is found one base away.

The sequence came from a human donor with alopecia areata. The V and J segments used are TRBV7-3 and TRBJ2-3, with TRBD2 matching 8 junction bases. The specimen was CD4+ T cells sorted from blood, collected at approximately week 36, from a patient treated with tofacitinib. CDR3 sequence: CASSPGLVRTDTQYF. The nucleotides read TGTGCCAGCAGCCCGGGACTAGTTCGTACAGATACGCAGTATTTT.